The 9 T cell receptor beta chains given below trace back to one sample, sequenced in a study of regulatory T cells in long-lasting Graves disease. Assembly of TCR beta libraries relied on iRepertoire HTBI primers together with Arm-PCR of CDR3 regions. TCRdb reanalysed the multiplex PCR reads using MiXCR and keeps one entry per CDR3 protein. Of roughly 360,000 distinct CDR3 sequences in the sample, roughly 12% were seen once. Specified time point: newly diagnosed GD, antithyroid drugs for less than 3 months. RNA from PBMCs was the source of the TCR library. This sample was shared with a second study, whose subject was T cells in Graves' hyperthyroidism and ophthalmopathy.

The starting material was peripheral blood mononuclear cells (PBMCs), obtained at new diagnosis, from a patient treated with antithyroid drugs. The receptors come from a young woman with Graves disease.

This clonotype was counted at least ten times. The chain carries TRBV2 and TRBJ1-2, with D tentatively TRBD1 (6 bases). Trimming took 2 bases from V and 7 from J, leaving 11 bases between them. The V gene's germline CDR1 is SNHLY and CDR2 FYNNEI. The CDR3 loop spans 13 amino acids. This CDR3 reads CASSERGRGGYTF. The CDR3 DNA follows: TGTGCCAGCAGTGAACGGGGGCGTGGTGGCTACACCTTC.

Comment on this clonotype: A much bigger clone sits one base away, suggesting this may be a read error. V and J are TRBV28 and TRBJ1-4; a weak D match, TRBD1 (6 bases). The CDR3 runs to 15 residues. Germline CDR1 reads MDHEN; CDR2 reads SYDVKM. The DNA for the CDR3 is TGTGCCAGCGGACCTGGCAGGGGTTTAAATGAAGAACTGTTTTTT. It is translated as CASGPGRGLNEELFF.

V and J are TRBV12-3 or TRBV12-4 and TRBJ1-1; no clear D gene. The CDR3 is 14 residues long. Trimming pared 5 bases from V and 4 bases from J, leaving 14 bases between. In DNA, the CDR3 is TGTGCCAGCAGTGCCCTACAGAGGAGCACTGAAGCTTTCTTT. Translated: CASSALQRSTEAFF.

This clonotype was recorded at least ten times. The gene calls are TRBV10-3 and TRBJ2-1; 9 bases align to TRBD2. This CDR3 is built from 15 residues. With 7 bases clipped from V and 9 bases from J, the junction kept 13 bases outside the gene matches. Germline lookup yields CDR1 ENHRY and CDR2 SYGVKD. The CDR3 region is CAITASGTGDIEQFF. The DNA of the CDR3 is TGTGCCATCACGGCTAGCGGGACCGGAGATATTGAGCAGTTCTTC.

V usage is TRBV4-2 and J usage is TRBJ1-4; perhaps TRBD1 as D (6 bases). The CDR3 loop spans 15 amino acids. V dropped 0 bases and J dropped 8 bases, with 13 bases sitting between them. CDR1 is LGHNA, CDR2 YNFKEQ, per germline. This CDR3 reads CASSQDGEQGEKLFF. The CDR3 nucleotides read TGTGCCAGCAGCCAAGATGGGGAACAGGGAGAAAAACTGTTTTTT.

This rearrangement joins TRBV19 to TRBJ2-1; 10 nucleotides agree with TRBD2. V lost 9 bases and J lost 10; bases outside the gene matches: 18. Per the germline V gene, CDR1 is LNHDA and CDR2 is SQIVND (reference sequence). CDR3 length: 16 residues. The CDR3, as DNA: TGTGCCAGCGGAATGCCCGGGACTAGCGTATTAAGAGAGCAGTTCTTC. Protein: CASGMPGTSVLREQFF.

This clonotype was found a few times. A much larger clone differs from this one at a single base, so this may be a read error. V usage is TRBV5-1 and J usage is TRBJ2-1; 10 positions match TRBD1. The germline V gene has CDR1 SGHRS and CDR2 YFSETQ. This CDR3 has 15 residues. The CDR3 DNA is TGCGCCAGCAGCTTGGGAGGGACAGGGGCTAATGAGCGGTTCTTC. It encodes CASSLGGTGANERFF.

Only a few counts were recorded for this clonotype. The V gene is TRBV9, the J gene TRBJ1-2, with TRBD1 matching 7 bases. The germline V gene encodes CDR1 SGDLS and CDR2 YYNGEE. This CDR3 has 13 residues. J gave up 4 bases and V 3 bases, and 3 bases lay outside the gene matches. CDR3 region: CASSGGTAYGYTF. The CDR3 coding sequence is TGTGCCAGCAGCGGCGGGACAGCCTATGGCTACACCTTC.

This rearrangement joins TRBV27 to TRBJ2-3; TRBD2 agrees at 10 bases. The CDR3 spans 16 residues. Germline CDR1 reads MNHEY; CDR2 reads SMNVEV (reference sequence). Trimming took 7 bases from V and 10 from J; bases not matched to a gene: 17. The CDR3: CASTPASGGLPGPQYF. CDR3 DNA: TGTGCCAGCACCCCGGCTAGCGGGGGCCTCCCCGGCCCGCAGTATTTT.